The text below deals with one T cell receptor (beta chain). Its antigen is undetermined. This record belongs to a study of blood T cells in healthy people across ages. Overall study context: For every two T cells, template switching captured about one barcoded beta molecule.

Whole-study findings and limits: A roughly linear fall in TCR beta diversity per million T cells was seen with increasing age.

Losses at the gene ends were 3 bases for V and 15 bases for J; bases not matched to a gene: 9. The CDR3 is made up of 13 amino acids. Germline CDR1 is KGHSH and CDR2 is LQKENI. The authors ran a second PCR of about 7 to 12 cycles using a sample-barcoded 5' primer and a J-beta primer mix. TCRdb passed the 5' RACE reads through MiXCR, listing each CDR3 protein once. Seen here are about 1.1 million distinct CDR3 sequences, under 40% observed once, and the top ten hold over 10%. The source of this sequence is a man younger than 35 in good health. The sample was blood. This chain uses TRBV18 with TRBJ2-1; 9 bases agree with TRBD2. The CDR3 reads CASSPVQGGRGFF. The CDR3 DNA follows: TGTGCCAGCTCACCCGTCCAGGGCGGGAGGGGGTTCTTC.